Given below is one TCR beta chain in context. Method: immunoSEQ multiplex PCR; TCRdb's copy keeps in-frame clones and lacks some. The sample holds about 200,000 clones; roughly 84% are singletons and the top ten take 18%. Seattle-derived patients entered the study during active infection and were followed longitudinally. Germline values: CDR1 SQVTM, CDR2 ANQGSEA. With V trimmed by 3 bases and J by 2 bases, 5 bases remained unmatched. The CDR3 covers 14 residues. The source of the sample is a study of blood T cell repertoires in COVID-19. Looking at the study overall: The analysed material was cDNA or gDNA that came from T cells, B-cell-depleted T cells, or PBMCs.

V and J are TRBV29-1 and TRBJ2-3; 7 bases map to TRBD1. Sequencing was carried out using peripheral blood. The TCR comes from a man in his fifties with COVID-19, enrolled during active disease. The CDR3 nucleotides are TGCAGCGTTGATGGGAAGGGGGCCACAGATACGCAGTATTTT. Translated: CSVDGKGATDTQYF.